This TCR beta chain was recovered during a study of blood T cell repertoires in COVID-19. Study information: Donors in the United States, Italy and Spain gave samples during acute or convalescent COVID-19. PBMCs, B-cell-depleted T cells, or T cells were the source of the cDNA or gDNA that made up the material.

Study processing details: Using reference gene primer amplification, nucleated cell counts were estimated. Clones were sequenced by immunoSEQ multiplex PCR, and TCRdb holds only the in-frame ones, with some missing. V and J calls and clone size are as listed in that table; D and trimming were resolved from the DNA. The data show fewer than 200,000 clones, with 80% to 90% seen just once and around 1.9% held by the top ten. Trimming left V 5 bases short and J 4 bases short, with 9 bases between. Germline V gene data show CDR1 as MNHEY and CDR2 as SMNVEV (reference sequence). The CDR3 has 13 amino acids.

V usage is TRBV27 and J usage is TRBJ2-1; unclear D gene. Sequenced material: peripheral blood. This clonotype was obtained from a man aged 18 to 30 who had recovered from COVID-19. This CDR3 is CASSLTRYNEQFF. CDR3 in DNA: TGTGCCAGCAGTCTGACTCGATACAATGAGCAGTTCTTC.